This T cell receptor beta chain was identified during a study of blood T cell repertoires in COVID-19 (dated by TCRdb to the early 2020s). In terms of the full investigation: Samples from collaborators originated in the United States, Italy and Spain and spanned both the acute and convalescent phases of COVID-19. The prospective study material was composed of cDNA or gDNA derived from T cells, B-cell-depleted T cells, or PBMCs. Deeply sampled blood TCRbeta repertoires from subjects exposed to, actively infected with, or recovered from COVID-19 were included in the dataset. The repertoires were made available in a free public database intended to serve as a resource for research on the immune response to SARS-CoV-2. The samples were drawn from the first 160 participants of the ongoing ImmuneRACE study and from some 1,300 subjects provided by 6 global collaborators. Sample metadata almost always included a de-identified subject ID, COVID-19 status, age in years and sex. Where available, HLA class I and class II types were obtained from metadata supplied by the sample provider rather than from assay-based typing.

The study at large found these results: The quantity of clinical and demographic metadata differed by source and by participant and was supplied without curation.

Concerning this clone itself: Its recognized antigen is unknown. Within one base of it there is no much larger clone, and no base qualities were kept.

TCRbeta CDR3 regions were amplified from genomic DNA using the immunoSEQ Assay, a bias-controlled multiplex PCR. Regarding the original processing steps: The number of nucleated cells in each sample was estimated by amplification of reference gene primers within the assay. To quantify the absolute abundance of each unique TCRbeta CDR3 rearrangement, sequence reads were collapsed and filtered. For each sample, productive Simpson clonality was calculated by taking the square root of Simpson's diversity index across productive rearrangements. TCRdb took this table from immuneACCESS and kept in-frame rearrangements with V and J called. Such tables lack part of the clones; where checked against another copy, unresolved V genes explain under half of the gap, and the rest is unexplained. The DNA gave D and trimming, while V, J and clone size come from that table. The sample data list 100,000 to 150,000 clones, and approximately 90% of these were observed just once. The top ten clones comprise 10% of the sample.

According to the germline V gene, CDR1 reads SGHTS and CDR2 reads YDEGEE. The CDR3 spans 14 residues, from the cysteine through the phenylalanine. Of the read, only the CDR3 DNA is kept; its 42 bases are in frame from base 1. Deletion took 3 bases off V and 4 bases off J, with a span of 13 bases between the germline ends. Each collaborating institution followed its own protocols to collect whole blood in K2EDTA tubes. For TCRbeta analysis, collaborators shipped samples in one of three forms: frozen whole blood, isolated PBMCs, or DNA extracted from either of those sample types. The chain uses TRBV5-8 and TRBJ1-1; a tentative D match to TRBD1 spans 5 bases. The receptor comes from a man aged 45-60 years with acute or convalescent COVID-19. The material sequenced was peripheral blood. The DNA sequence is TGTGCCAGCAGCTCGGGACTACCGAGCACTGAAGCTTTCTTT. Its translation is CASSSGLPSTEAFF.